What follows are 24 T cell receptor beta chains derived from one specimen sequenced in a study of human T cells and chemical hapten exposure. TCRdb re-analysed the RACE reads in MiXCR, keeping a single row per CDR3 protein. The sample has 250,000 or so distinct CDR3 sequences; just under 8% are singletons. The time point is: pre-sensitization, week 0. Indicated treatment: therapeutic diphenylcyclopropenone sensitization with weekly scalp DPC. The sequences come from whole blood, collected in connection with sensitization to the hapten diphenylcyclopropenone (DPC). The receptors come from a man between 18 and 35 years old with alopecia areata. Some clones in this sample may be carry-over from other donors' samples.

The table lists this clonotype with a few counts. This chain links TRBV5-1 with TRBJ1-1; the D is unclear. The CDR3 extends over 13 amino acids. Germline V gives CDR1 SGHRS, CDR2 YFSETQ. The ends were cut back, 3 bases at V and 5 bases at J, with 11 bases in the middle. The CDR3 DNA reads as TGCGCCAGCAGCTGGGCGGGGAGGACTGAAGCTTTCTTT. It codes for CASSWAGRTEAFF.

This sequence joins TRBV11-2 and TRBJ2-7; the match to TRBD1 covers 9 bases. The V segment lost 4 bases and the J segment 3 bases; nucleotides outside the gene matches: 10. CDR1 and CDR2 (germline): SGHAT, FQNNGV. CDR3 length equals 16 residues. The CDR3 nucleotides read TGTGCCAGCAGCTCCAACCGTCGACAGGGGGGCTACGAGCAGTACGTC. Amino acid sequence: CASSSNRRQGGYEQYV.

The chain uses TRBV3-1 and TRBJ2-7; D may be TRBD1 (5 bases). Germline values: CDR1 LGHDT, CDR2 YNNKEL (reference sequence). There are 16 residues in the CDR3. Between the trimmed V and J ends, which lost 1 base and 1 base, there was a span of 14 bases. CDR3 DNA sequence: TGTGCCAGCAGCCAAGGCTCCCAGGGCCGTTCCTACGAGCAGTACTTC. This codes for CASSQGSQGRSYEQYF.

This clonotype was observed a handful of times. The chain uses TRBV6-6 and TRBJ2-3, with 8 bases fitting TRBD1. Germline CDR1 reads MNHNY; CDR2 reads SVGAGI (reference sequence). The CDR3 length is 15 residues. Germline trimming cut 5 bases from V and 6 bases from J; bases unmatched to any gene: 10. CDR3 nucleotide sequence: TGTGCCAGCAGTCCTCAGGGGGCTCGGATGGATACGCAGTATTTT. Translated, it gives CASSPQGARMDTQYF.

This clonotype has just a few counts. This chain joins TRBV5-5 and TRBJ2-7; TRBD1 matches at 9 bases. Germline CDR1 SGHKS, CDR2 YYEKEE (reference sequence). The CDR3 sequence is 14 residues long. The J segment lost 7 bases and the V segment lost 7 bases, leaving 12 bases of the junction unmatched. DNA for the CDR3: TGTGCCAGCCTCCGAGGGACAGGGCGGCCGGAGCAGTACGTC. Amino acids: CASLRGTGRPEQYV.

The chain links TRBV20-1 to TRBJ2-7; 8 positions match TRBD1. The CDR3 runs to 16 residues. The V gene end was trimmed by 6 bases and the J gene end by 4 bases; junction bases not matched to a gene: 17. Germline V gives CDR1 DFQATT, CDR2 SNEGSKA (reference sequence). CDR3 nucleotides: TGCAGTGCCCAGCCGCTTCCGGGACAGGACATGTACGAGCAGTACTTC. This translates into CSAQPLPGQDMYEQYF.

This clonotype has just a few counts. V usage is TRBV20-1 and J usage is TRBJ1-4; TRBD1 aligns across 8 bases. Germline values: CDR1 DFQATT, CDR2 SNEGSKA (reference sequence). This CDR3 is 17 amino acids long. J lost 0 bases, V lost 3 bases, and 9 bases had no gene match. The CDR3 sequence: CSARRTGKGATNEKLFF. CDR3 bases: TGCAGTGCTAGGCGGACAGGGAAGGGGGCAACTAATGAAAAACTGTTTTTT.

The rearrangement links TRBV25-1 to TRBJ1-4; the D is unclear. Germline-derived CDR1 and CDR2 are MGHDK and SYGVNS. Trimming took off 4 bases at V and 7 bases at J, with 4 bases between the two ends. This CDR3 region has 11 residues. The CDR3 loop is CASSGGEKLFF. The CDR3 DNA reads TGTGCCAGCAGTGGAGGTGAAAAACTGTTTTTT.

The rearrangement uses TRBV5-1 and TRBJ2-6; TRBD1 aligns across 11 bases. Per germline, CDR1 SGHRS and CDR2 YFSETQ. V lost 4 bases, J lost 3 bases, and 9 bases stayed unmatched. CDR3 length: 18 amino acids. This chain's CDR3 is CASSPRTGGLLGANVLTF. The CDR3 DNA sequence: TGCGCCAGCAGCCCTAGGACAGGGGGCTTGCTTGGGGCCAACGTCCTGACTTTC. Supplemented by reference TRBV5-1 and TRBJ2-6, the full variable domain reads KAGVTQTPRYLIKTRGQQVTLSCSPISGHRSVSWYQQTPGQGLQFLFEYFSETQRNKGNFPGRFSGRQFSNSRSEMNVSTLELGDSALYLCASSPRTGGLLGANVLTFGAGSRLTVL.

This clonotype was observed at least ten times. The chain couples TRBV9 to TRBJ2-2; 11 positions match TRBD1. The CDR3 is 14 amino acids. V dropped 6 bases and J dropped 5; count of bases not matched to a gene: 3. Germline values: CDR1 SGDLS, CDR2 YYNGEE. CDR3 nucleotide sequence: TGTGCCAGCACCGGGACAGGGGGTACCGGGGAGCTGTTTTTT. Translating gives CASTGTGGTGELFF.

This clonotype was detected a few times. This sequence joins TRBV4-3 and TRBJ2-5; D uncertain. This CDR3 is built from 14 residues. Germline V gives CDR1 LGHNA, CDR2 YSLEER. Trimming removed 1 base at V and 9 bases at J, with 15 bases between. CDR3 nucleotide sequence: TGCGCCAGCAGCCAAGTTTGGGCAGATGAGGCCCAGTACTTC. Protein: CASSQVWADEAQYF.

In its sample, this clonotype was seen a few times. V and J are TRBV19 and TRBJ1-5; D ambiguous. Germline loops: CDR1 LNHDA, CDR2 SQIVND (reference sequence). V lost 1 base, J lost 4 bases, and 11 bases lay in between. This CDR3 is built from 15 residues. The CDR3 DNA sequence: TGTGCCAGTAGTATAGTGAACAGCGAAAATCAGCCCCAGCATTTT. It encodes CASSIVNSENQPQHF.

This clonotype was detected many times. The chain uses TRBV9 and TRBJ2-1, with TRBD1 matching over 11 bases. Germline CDR1 is SGDLS and CDR2 is YYNGEE. The CDR3 is made up of 15 amino acids. V shed 2 bases, J shed 4 bases, and the junction held 2 bases outside the gene matches. DNA of the CDR3: TGTGCCAGCAGCGTCGGGACAGGGGGTTACAATGAGCAGTTCTTC. This translates into CASSVGTGGYNEQFF.

This clonotype was observed a handful of times. This rearrangement joins TRBV7-2 to TRBJ2-2; D may be TRBD1 (6 bases). CDR3 length: 15 amino acids. Trimming cost V 1 base and J 5 bases, with 11 bases left between them. Germline V gene sequence: CDR1 SGHTA, CDR2 FQGNSA. The CDR3 region has the DNA TGTGCCAGCAGCTTAGATGGGGGCCGGACCGGGGAGCTGTTTTTT. It codes for CASSLDGGRTGELFF.

The J gene is TRBJ2-5, the V gene TRBV2; 7 nucleotides agree with TRBD1. The germline V gene has CDR1 SNHLY and CDR2 FYNNEI. The V gene end was trimmed by 6 bases and the J gene end by 1 base; junction bases not matched to a gene: 5. This CDR3 is built from 14 residues. As DNA, the CDR3 is TGTGCCAGCAGCGGTAGGGACAGCCAAGAGACCCAGTACTTC. Protein product: CASSGRDSQETQYF.

This chain joins TRBV7-8 and TRBJ1-6; D gene uncertain. Germline CDR1 reads SGHVS; CDR2 reads FQNEAQ. This CDR3 is 16 amino acids long. The V and J ends lost 5 bases and 9 bases respectively, with 20 bases between them. CDR3 coding DNA: TGTGCCAGCAGCCCAAAGGAGAGCGTAAAGTTTTCACCCCTCCACTTT. Protein sequence: CASSPKESVKFSPLHF.

This rearrangement joins TRBV12-3 or TRBV12-4 to TRBJ2-1; D gene uncertain. The CDR3 spans 14 residues. V dropped 3 bases and J dropped 7 bases, with 13 bases sitting between them. The CDR3: CASSLRILGNEQFF. The CDR3, as DNA: TGTGCCAGCAGTTTGCGGATCCTGGGGAATGAGCAGTTCTTC.

This chain connects TRBV7-9 to TRBJ1-2; D is unclear. V was trimmed by 5 bases and J by 1 base, leaving 8 bases between them. CDR1 and CDR2 (germline): SEHNR, FQNEAQ (reference sequence). The CDR3 sequence is 13 residues long. CDR3 sequence: CASSHDLNYGYTF. CDR3 nucleotide sequence: TGTGCCAGCAGCCACGACCTTAACTATGGCTACACCTTC.

In this sample, this clonotype turned up many times. The V call is TRBV7-2, the J call TRBJ1-5, with 10 nucleotides matching TRBD1. J was trimmed by 7 bases and V by 3 bases; bases with no gene match: 6. The CDR3 runs to 15 residues. Per germline, CDR1 SGHTA and CDR2 FQGNSA. CDR3 sequence (DNA): TGTGCCAGCAGCTTGACAGGGGGCGAGGGGCAGCCCCAGCATTTT. It specifies CASSLTGGEGQPQHF.

This clonotype has more than one count but fewer than ten. The chain recombines TRBV20-1 with TRBJ2-1, with D hard to call. V was cut by 6 bases and J by 6 bases, with 9 bases left in between. Germline CDR1 reads DFQATT; CDR2 reads SNEGSKA (reference sequence). This CDR3 region has 11 residues. CDR3 nucleotides: TGCAGTGCCCCGACTGTCAATGAGCAGTTCTTC. Protein product: CSAPTVNEQFF.

The chain has TRBV20-1 and TRBJ1-1, with unresolved D. V shed 4 bases and J shed 4 bases, with 7 bases lying between them. The CDR3 spans 11 residues. The germline gives CDR1 DFQATT, CDR2 SNEGSKA (reference sequence). The CDR3 protein is CSATFVTEAFF. CDR3 nucleotides: TGCAGTGCTACATTCGTCACTGAAGCTTTCTTT.

The chain has TRBV4-3 and TRBJ2-3, with D perhaps TRBD1 (6 bases). The CDR3 has 15 amino acids. Germline CDR1 and CDR2: LGHNA and YSLEER. V lost 4 bases and J 4 bases, leaving 15 bases between the germline ends. As DNA, the CDR3 is TGCGCCAGCAGCCGATGGACAGTGGAGCCAGATACGCAGTATTTT. Encoded protein: CASSRWTVEPDTQYF.

This clonotype was detected ten times or more. CDR3 in DNA: TGCGCCAGCAGCCAAGAAGCGCCTGGCATAGCCAAAAACATTCAGTACTTC. As protein: CASSQEAPGIAKNIQYF. The rearrangement joins TRBV4-3 to TRBJ2-4; D gene ambiguous. Trimming stripped 0 bases from V and 0 bases from J, with 12 bases between. Germline V gene lookup returns CDR1 LGHNA and CDR2 YSLEER. This CDR3 contains 17 residues.

The genes are TRBV6-5 and TRBJ1-4; the D is unclear. The CDR3 has 15 residues. Trimming left V 4 bases short and J 4 bases short, with 13 bases between. Germline V gene lookup returns CDR1 MNHEY and CDR2 SVGAGI. DNA for the CDR3: TGTGCCAGCAGTTCGACGGATCTTGGTAATGAAAAACTGTTTTTT. Translation gives CASSSTDLGNEKLFF.